The rows below give T cell receptor beta chains drawn from one sample of a study of cytomegalovirus exposure and HLA in healthy donors. Sequencing was performed with immunoSEQ multiplex PCR; in TCRdb, only in-frame clones are kept and a portion is missing. The sample yields approximately 170,000 clones, over 75% seen once. The sample consisted of PBMCs. The receptor source for this set is a male donor in good health and CMV-seronegative. CDR3s include the opening cysteine and the closing phenylalanine or tryptophan. D genes are given only for firm matches. Size is stated for part of the rows, as once, few or many counts, or as a class when the clone is expanded.

V gene	clone size	D gene	J gene	CDR3 protein	CDR3 DNA
TRBV5-4	NA	TRBD1	TRBJ1-1	CASSLAGTGGRTEAFF	TGTGCCAGCAGCTTGGCGGGGACAGGGGGGAGGACTGAAGCTTTCTTT
TRBV4-1	once	TRBD1	TRBJ2-7	CASSLTGTGRYEQYF	TGCGCCAGCAGCCTAACTGGGACAGGGAGGTACGAGCAGTACTTC
TRBV29-1	NA	NA	TRBJ2-5	CSALYSVQETQYF	TGCAGCGCTTTGTACAGTGTCCAAGAGACCCAGTACTTC
TRBV5-6	NA	NA	TRBJ2-7	CASRPQGDSYEQYF	TGTGCCAGCAGGCCACAGGGAGACTCCTACGAGCAGTACTTC
TRBV10-2	NA	NA	TRBJ2-5	CASSWGSEETQYF	TGCGCCAGTTCTTGGGGTAGCGAAGAGACCCAGTACTTC
TRBV21-1	NA	NA	TRBJ1-1	CASSKDPRQGSTEAFF	TGTGCCAGCAGCAAAGACCCGCGGCAGGGCTCCACTGAAGCTTTCTTT
TRBV5-5	NA	NA	TRBJ1-6	CASSLLGQGGSPLHF	TGTGCCAGCAGCTTGCTTGGGCAGGGTGGTTCACCCCTCCACTTT
TRBV5-6	NA	NA	TRBJ1-1	CASSLYSPGVGSKAFF	TGTGCCAGCAGCTTGTACTCTCCAGGGGTAGGGTCTAAAGCTTTCTTT
TRBV27	NA	NA	TRBJ1-6	CASSPGGVPLHF	TGTGCCAGCAGTCCCGGGGGGGTTCCCCTCCACTTT
TRBV11-2	once	NA	TRBJ2-3	CASSSLGGGAGTVTDTQYF	TGTGCCAGCAGCTCCCTGGGGGGAGGCGCGGGGACCGTTACAGATACGCAGTATTTT
TRBV6-5	once	NA	TRBJ1-1	CASSYSHRGTEAFF	TGTGCCAGCAGTTACTCGCACAGAGGGACTGAAGCTTTCTTT
TRBV11-2	few	NA	TRBJ1-1	CASSSETGTFMNTEAFF	TGTGCCAGCAGCTCCGAAACCGGGACTTTCATGAACACTGAAGCTTTCTTT
TRBV6-1	NA	TRBD1	TRBJ1-6	CASSGQGATPSLHF	TGTGCCAGCAGCGGACAGGGGGCGACCCCATCCCTCCACTTT
TRBV10-3	NA	NA	TRBJ1-6	CAISESPSVAKRGSPLHF	TGTGCCATCAGTGAGTCCCCCTCCGTTGCAAAGCGGGGTTCACCCCTCCACTTT
TRBV6-1	NA	TRBD1	TRBJ1-1	CASSRDSHMNTEAFF	TGTGCCAGCAGTCGGGACAGCCATATGAACACTGAAGCTTTCTTT
TRBV6-5	few	NA	TRBJ2-7	CASRSAYEQYF	TGTGCCAGCAGGTCAGCGTACGAGCAGTACTTC
TRBV7-2	few	NA	TRBJ1-1	CASSTQGPPEAFF	TGTGCCAGCAGCACGCAGGGTCCCCCTGAAGCTTTCTTT
TRBV6-4	NA	NA	TRBJ1-2	CASSPVGRNYGYTF	TGTGCCAGCAGCCCCGTGGGGCGAAACTATGGCTACACCTTC
TRBV2	NA	TRBD2	TRBJ2-7	CASSLGLAGGHEQYF	TGTGCCAGCAGTCTGGGACTAGCGGGGGGCCACGAGCAGTACTTC
TRBV7-9	NA	NA	TRBJ2-1	CASSPPQRQVSYNEQFF	TGTGCCAGCAGCCCCCCCCAGCGGCAGGTCTCCTACAATGAGCAGTTCTTC
TRBV5-4	NA	NA	TRBJ2-1	CASSSSLEQFF	TGTGCCAGCAGCTCGAGCCTAGAGCAGTTCTTC
TRBV11-2	NA	NA	TRBJ2-7	CASSRWADPYEQYF	TGTGCCAGCAGCCGCTGGGCAGACCCCTACGAGCAGTACTTC
TRBV29-1	NA	NA	TRBJ1-2	CSALESSTTYGYTF	TGCAGCGCCCTCGAATCCTCCACCACTTATGGCTACACCTTC
TRBV9	NA	NA	TRBJ2-1	CASSIRDNEQFF	TGTGCCAGCAGCATCCGGGACAATGAGCAGTTCTTC
TRBV6-1	NA	NA	TRBJ1-2	CASSPRRGYTF	TGTGCCAGCAGTCCCCGTCGTGGCTACACCTTC
TRBV19	NA	TRBD1	TRBJ1-2	CASRTGGSGYTF	TGTGCCAGCCGTACAGGGGGCTCTGGCTACACCTTC
TRBV4-1	NA	NA	TRBJ1-4	CASSQVGGPNEKLFF	TGCGCCAGCAGCCAAGTGGGGGGACCTAATGAAAAACTGTTTTTT
TRBV27	NA	NA	TRBJ2-7	CASSLWENSYEQYF	TGTGCCAGCAGTCTCTGGGAGAACTCCTACGAGCAGTACTTC
TRBV6-5	NA	NA	TRBJ1-4	CASRQQATNEKLFF	TGTGCCAGCAGGCAACAGGCCACTAATGAAAAACTGTTTTTT
TRBV9	once	TRBD1	TRBJ1-6	CASSTRPGQGSSYNSPLHF	TGTGCCAGCAGCACACGGCCGGGACAGGGGAGCTCCTATAATTCACCCCTCCACTTT
TRBV6-6	NA	NA	TRBJ2-7	CASSYSYPESYEQYF	TGTGCCAGCAGTTACTCGTATCCAGAATCCTACGAGCAGTACTTC
TRBV7-9	NA	TRBD2	TRBJ2-5	CASSASLAGGQETQYF	TGTGCCAGCAGCGCCTCCCTAGCGGGGGGGCAAGAGACCCAGTACTTC
TRBV6-1	few	NA	TRBJ1-5	CASSEAQPQHF	TGTGCCAGCAGTGAGGCTCAGCCCCAGCATTTT
TRBV7-9	NA	NA	TRBJ1-4	CASSPLQGREKLFF	TGTGCCAGCAGCCCTCTCCAGGGAAGGGAAAAACTGTTTTTT
TRBV11-2	NA	NA	TRBJ2-7	CASNLVGLTSYEQYF	TGTGCCAGCAACTTAGTGGGACTCACCTCCTACGAGCAGTACTTC
TRBV7-6	NA	TRBD1	TRBJ2-5	CASSLESRGETQYF	TGTGCCAGCAGCTTAGAGAGCAGGGGGGAGACCCAGTACTTC
TRBV19	NA	TRBD1	TRBJ2-2	CASRDRGRNTGELFF	TGTGCCAGTAGGGACAGGGGTAGGAACACCGGGGAGCTGTTTTTT
TRBV5-4	NA	NA	TRBJ1-4	CASSLNRQTNEKLFF	TGTGCCAGCAGCCTAAACAGGCAGACTAATGAAAAACTGTTTTTT
TRBV5-1	few	NA	TRBJ2-3	CASSFGGLSTSDTQYF	TGCGCCAGCAGCTTCGGGGGGCTTTCCACGTCAGATACGCAGTATTTT
TRBV20-1	NA	TRBD2	TRBJ2-5	CSASSGETQYF	TGCAGTGCTTCTAGCGGGGAGACCCAGTACTTC
TRBV18	NA	NA	TRBJ1-3	CASSLRVDSSGNTIYF	TGTGCCAGCTCACTCCGCGTAGACAGCTCTGGAAACACCATATATTTT
TRBV9	NA	NA	TRBJ2-3	CASSVLAATSTDTQYF	TGTGCCAGCAGCGTACTGGCGGCAACTAGCACAGATACGCAGTATTTT
TRBV21-1	NA	NA	TRBJ2-7	CASANDQVRWEQYF	TGTGCCAGCGCGAACGATCAGGTTCGTTGGGAGCAGTACTTC
TRBV6-1	NA	NA	TRBJ1-4	CASNVQFNEKLFF	TGTGCCAGCAACGTACAGTTTAATGAAAAACTGTTTTTT
TRBV9	NA	NA	TRBJ2-2	CASSVAAQGEDTGELFF	TGTGCCAGCAGCGTAGCTGCCCAGGGGGAGGACACCGGGGAGCTGTTTTTT
TRBV5-1	few	TRBD1	TRBJ2-2	CASSLFGQGEQAGFPGELFF	TGCGCCAGCAGCTTGTTTGGACAGGGGGAGCAAGCGGGGTTTCCCGGGGAGCTGTTTTTT
TRBV5-1	once	TRBD1	TRBJ2-2	CASSAGQENTGELFF	TGCGCCAGCAGCGCAGGACAGGAGAACACCGGGGAGCTGTTTTTT
TRBV11-2	NA	NA	TRBJ2-7	CASSRRGEQYF	TGTGCCAGCAGCCGCAGGGGCGAGCAGTACTTC
TRBV6-1	NA	NA	TRBJ1-2	CASSLSGANYGYTF	TGTGCCAGCAGTTTATCCGGAGCTAACTATGGCTACACCTTC
TRBV5-1	NA	NA	TRBJ2-7	CASSLEEGAVQYF	TGCGCCAGCAGCTTGGAGGAGGGGGCGGTGCAGTACTTC
TRBV9	NA	NA	TRBJ2-5	CASSSQDWPEETQYF	TGTGCCAGCAGCTCTCAAGACTGGCCCGAAGAGACCCAGTACTTC
TRBV19	NA	TRBD1	TRBJ2-3	CASSIGTGGFGDTQYF	TGTGCCAGTAGTATAGGGACAGGGGGCTTTGGAGATACGCAGTATTTT
TRBV5-1	NA	NA	TRBJ1-3	CASSLGRMAGNTIYF	TGCGCCAGCAGCTTGGGTAGAATGGCTGGAAACACCATATATTTT